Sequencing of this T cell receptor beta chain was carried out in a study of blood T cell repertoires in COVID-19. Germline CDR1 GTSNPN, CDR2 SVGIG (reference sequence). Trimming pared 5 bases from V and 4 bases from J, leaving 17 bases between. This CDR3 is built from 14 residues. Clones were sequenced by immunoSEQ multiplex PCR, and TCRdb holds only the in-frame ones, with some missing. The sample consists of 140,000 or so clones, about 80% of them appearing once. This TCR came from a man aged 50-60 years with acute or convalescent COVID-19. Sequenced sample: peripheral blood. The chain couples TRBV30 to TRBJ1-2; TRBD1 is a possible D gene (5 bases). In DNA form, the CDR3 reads TGTGCCTGGTCTACCAGCGGGGGTGGCTATGGCTACACCTTC. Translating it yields CAWSTSGGGYGYTF. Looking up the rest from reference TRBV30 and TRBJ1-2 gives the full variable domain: SQTIHQWPATLVQPVGSPLSLECTVEGTSNPNLYWYRQAAGRGLQLLFYSVGIGQISSEVPQNLSASRPQDRQFILSSKKLLLSDSGFYLCAWSTSGGGYGYTFGSGTRLTVV.